Listed below are T cell receptor beta chains from one sample, sequenced in a study of blood T cell repertoires in COVID-19. Sequencing was performed with immunoSEQ multiplex PCR; in TCRdb, only in-frame clones are kept and a portion is missing. The table records some 260,000 clones, around 90% of them present only once. Sample: peripheral blood. The receptors here all came from a woman in her twenties or thirties with acute or convalescent COVID-19. Both conserved end residues are part of each CDR3.

V | CDR3
TRBV6-2/TRBV6-3 | CASSYSFPDRSGDEQYF
TRBV6-1 | CASSDGQVPLEQYF
TRBV19 | CASSINNQPQHF
TRBV29-1 | CSVSGGGSYEQYF
TRBV5-1 | CASSFGLAGPNEQFF
TRBV19 | CASRGTRGLGYGYTF
TRBV5-5 | CASSRLARDNEQFF
TRBV5-6 | CASNPGEGPLSEQYF
TRBV3-1/TRBV3-2 | CASSPLAGGSTDTQYF
TRBV4-3 | CASSLDRSSPLHF
TRBV7-9 | CASSLVLSEAFF
TRBV6-6 | CASSLADMRYEQYF
TRBV19 | CASSTTGGGMSSGNTIYF
TRBV27 | CASSETGVEETQYF
TRBV19 | CASSIPGQYYEQYF
TRBV4-2 | CASSQEVWAWQYF
TRBV5-1 | CASSLEGAEAFF
TRBV5-6 | CASSLEGVGNQPQHF
TRBV5-1 | CASSLAGENTEAFF
TRBV5-4 | CASSLDGRQETQYF
TRBV5-4 | CASSYPGTVNTGELFF
TRBV6-5 | CASMEYQETQYF
TRBV5-8 | CASSWGLAGAGYEQYF
TRBV30 | CAWSRRGQESTEAFF
TRBV6-6 | CASSYPGGTIYYEQYF
TRBV15 | CATSRDLGRGIGGYGYTF
TRBV27 | CASSSSRETYYEQYF
TRBV7-3 | CASSLGSSRDTQYF
TRBV6-6 | CASSYPGQVLTYEQYF
TRBV7-2 | CASSLVAGGETQYF
TRBV27 | CASRGQGGLLNTEAFF
TRBV5-1 | CASSLVRAETQYF
TRBV10-1 | CASSPGQTYEQYF